The sequence of this T cell receptor (beta chain) was determined in a study of T cells in tuberculosis. The method was immunoSEQ multiplex PCR; TCRdb's version includes in-frame clones alone and lacks a portion of them. Among about 36,000 clones listed, 93% were seen once. This CDR3 contains 14 residues. Germline V lookup: CDR1 LNHDA, CDR2 SQIVND (reference sequence). Trimming removed 6 bases from V and 7 bases from J; junction bases left unmatched: 6. The receptor comes from a donor between 10 and 35 years old with latent tuberculosis or without tuberculosis infection. V and J are TRBV19 and TRBJ1-4, with TRBD1 identical over 9 bases. Sequencing used PBMCs. The CDR3 region is CASRRDRVGEKLFF. As DNA, the CDR3 is TGTGCCAGTAGGCGGGACAGGGTCGGTGAAAAACTGTTTTTT. The entire variable domain, with the rest obtained from reference TRBV19 and TRBJ1-4, is as follows: DGGITQSPKYLFRKEGQNVTLSCEQNLNHDAMYWYRQDPGQGLRLIYYSQIVNDFQKGDIAEGYSVSREKKESFPLTVTSAQKNPTAFYLCASRRDRVGEKLFFGSGTQLSVL.